The entry below gives a single TCR beta chain sequence along with its context. The antigen remains unidentified. Germline lookup yields CDR1 DFQATT and CDR2 SNEGSKA (reference sequence). Trimming cost V 6 bases and J 4 bases, with 9 bases left between them. This CDR3 contains 12 residues. In TCRdb, the 5' RACE reads were re-called with MiXCR into one record per CDR3 protein. The sample lists under 250,000 distinct CDR3 sequences, roughly a tenth occurring once. The data stem from a study of identical twins. Study observations and caveats: Carriage of fewer insertions was seen in abundant cord blood beta clonotypes, whereas memory repertoires showed none.

The sequence was collected from a woman under 30 in good health. The sequencing input was memory (CD45RO+) T cells sorted from blood. The chain carries TRBV20-1 and TRBJ1-4, with D unclear. The DNA for the CDR3 is TGCAGTGCCCCAAAGGGTAATGAAAAACTGTTTTTT. Its protein product is CSAPKGNEKLFF.